These 32 T cell receptor beta chains share one sample of origin, sequenced in a study of blood T cell repertoires in COVID-19. Generated by immunoSEQ multiplex PCR, the TCRdb table keeps only in-frame clones and is missing some. In the table there are approximately 470,000 clones, roughly 87% of which are singletons. Specimen: PBMCs or T cells enriched from blood (not recorded which). These receptors were taken from a young woman who had recovered from COVID-19.

This sequence joins TRBV28 and TRBJ1-4; 10 bases fit TRBD1. Trimming at V came to 5 bases and at J to 6 bases, leaving 6 bases not matched to a gene. The CDR3 has 15 amino acids. Germline CDR1 reads MDHEN; CDR2 reads SYDVKM. The CDR3 DNA sequence: TGTGCCAGCAGTCCCTCGGACAGGGGGGATGAAAAACTGTTTTTT. It specifies CASSPSDRGDEKLFF.

Here the CDR3 DNA reads TGCGCCAGCAGCTCCGGACAGATTACTTCCGAGCAGTACTTC. Residues: CASSSGQITSEQYF. The rearrangement links TRBV5-1 to TRBJ2-7; TRBD1 might be the D (6 bases). Per germline, CDR1 SGHRS and CDR2 YFSETQ. Trimming took 3 bases from V and 6 from J, leaving 16 bases between them. There are 14 residues in the CDR3.

Comments on this clone: The sample contains more than one DNA sequence encoding this CDR3. V is TRBV5-1 and J is TRBJ2-5; 8 bases match TRBD1. The junction had 7 bases not matched to a gene; V was cut back by 4 bases and J by 5 bases. Germline V gives CDR1 SGHRS, CDR2 YFSETQ. The CDR3 spans 14 residues. CDR3 protein: CASSLGQGRETQYF. The CDR3 DNA reads as TGCGCCAGCAGCCTCGGACAGGGCAGGGAGACCCAGTACTTC. Complete variable domain (other parts from reference TRBV5-1 and TRBJ2-5): KAGVTQTPRYLIKTRGQQVTLSCSPISGHRSVSWYQQTPGQGLQFLFEYFSETQRNKGNFPGRFSGRQFSNSRSEMNVSTLELGDSALYLCASSLGQGRETQYFGPGTRLLVL.

The genes are TRBV4-1 and TRBJ1-6; the D gene is possibly TRBD1 (5 bases). The CDR3 has 17 residues. V was cut by 3 bases and J by 8 bases, with 20 bases left in between. The germline V gene has CDR1 MGHRA and CDR2 YSYEKL. In DNA form, the CDR3 reads TGCGCCAGCAGCCACGGACCGGCAATGGGGGGGGATTCACCCCTCCACTTT. Translating it yields CASSHGPAMGGDSPLHF.

This chain uses TRBV6-1 with TRBJ1-1; D gene uncertain. CDR3 length: 16 residues. Germline CDR1 MNHNS, CDR2 SASEGT. V lost 2 bases and J lost 1, with 14 bases in between. For the CDR3, the DNA is TGTGCCAGCAGTGAACTACCAACTAGAGGGAACACTGAAGCTTTCTTT. Its translation: CASSELPTRGNTEAFF.

This clone was recorded a few times. V gene TRBV2 combines with J gene TRBJ1-4, with TRBD1 matching over 7 bases. Per the germline V gene, CDR1 is SNHLY and CDR2 is FYNNEI. The length of the CDR3 is 14 residues. Trimming cost V 7 bases and J 4 bases; bases outside gene matches: 6. CDR3 sequence reads: CASKDRTVNEKLFF. As DNA, the CDR3 is TGTGCCAGCAAGGACAGGACAGTTAATGAAAAACTGTTTTTT. Full variable domain (outside the CDR3, taken from reference TRBV2 and TRBJ1-4): EPEVTQTPSHQVTQMGQEVILRCVPISNHLYFYWYRQILGQKVEFLVSFYNNEISEKSEIFDDQFSVERPDGSNFTLKIRSTKLEDSAMYFCASKDRTVNEKLFFGSGTQLSVL.

This rearrangement joins TRBV19 to TRBJ1-5; D possibly corresponds to TRBD1 (5 bases). Germline CDR1 LNHDA, CDR2 SQIVND (reference sequence). The CDR3 runs to 14 residues. Trimming shortened V by 5 bases and J by 4 bases, and 12 bases separated the two germline ends. This CDR3 is CASSAGPLNQPQHF. In DNA, the CDR3 is TGTGCCAGTAGTGCGGGACCGCTAAATCAGCCCCAGCATTTT.

CDR3 nucleotide sequence: TGTGCCAGCAGTCCCCCGATCGGGGCCGGGGAGCTGTTTTTT. Translated: CASSPPIGAGELFF. The chain combines TRBV28 with TRBJ2-2, with D possibly matching TRBD2 (5 bases). The V end lost 5 bases, the J end lost 6 bases, and 13 bases lay between the germline ends. This CDR3 has 14 residues. The germline V gene has CDR1 MDHEN and CDR2 SYDVKM.

The sample holds one count of this clone. The chain uses TRBV6-1 and TRBJ2-3, with 9 bases aligning to TRBD1. The CDR3 length is 14 residues. Trimming removed 6 bases from V and 5 bases from J; junction bases left unmatched: 6. Germline V gene sequence: CDR1 MNHNS, CDR2 SASEGT. This CDR3 reads CASSRGTGQDTQYF. Written as DNA, the CDR3 is TGTGCCAGCAGCCGCGGGACAGGGCAAGATACGCAGTATTTT.

V usage is TRBV25-1 and J usage is TRBJ1-6; possible D gene TRBD1, 5 bases. Germline V lookup: CDR1 MGHDK, CDR2 SYGVNS. The CDR3 runs to 14 residues. The ends were cut back, 4 bases at V and 7 bases at J, with 11 bases in the middle. This chain's CDR3 is CASSVRGGNSPLHF. Written as DNA, the CDR3 is TGTGCCAGCAGTGTACGGGGGGGGAATTCACCCCTCCACTTT. Looking up the rest from reference TRBV25-1 and TRBJ1-6 gives the full variable domain: EADIYQTPRYLVIGTGKKITLECSQTMGHDKMYWYQQDPGMELHLIHYSYGVNSTEKGDLSSESTVSRIRTEHFPLTLESARPSHTSQYLCASSVRGGNSPLHFGNGTRLTVT.

V and J are TRBV24-1 and TRBJ2-1, with D possibly TRBD2 on 6 matching bases. The germline V gene has CDR1 KGHDR and CDR2 SFDVKD. This CDR3 has 13 amino acids. V lost 4 bases and J 10 bases, leaving 13 bases between the germline ends. The CDR3 here is CATSDSLAGEQFF. CDR3 sequence (DNA): TGTGCCACCAGTGACTCACTAGCTGGGGAGCAGTTCTTC.

J is TRBJ1-6 and V is TRBV5-1; D possibly corresponds to TRBD1 (5 bases). The V end was cut by 0 bases, the J end by 10 bases, with 14 bases between. Germline CDR1 SGHRS, CDR2 YFSETQ. This CDR3 comprises 15 residues. CDR3 sequence reads: CASSLVGEAGSPLHF. The CDR3 bases are TGCGCCAGCAGCTTGGTGGGGGAGGCGGGCTCACCCCTCCACTTT.

The chain combines TRBV9 with TRBJ1-3; the D is unclear. From germline, CDR1 is SGDLS and CDR2 YYNGEE. V lost 4 bases and J 0 bases, leaving 14 bases between the germline ends. There are 16 residues in the CDR3. The CDR3 loop reads CASSPTPWSSGNTIYF. The CDR3 region has the DNA TGTGCCAGCAGCCCCACTCCCTGGAGCTCTGGAAACACCATATATTTT.

This clone was counted once. This rearrangement joins TRBV28 to TRBJ2-1; TRBD1 is a possible D gene (6 bases). Germline assignment: CDR1 MDHEN and CDR2 SYDVKM. The CDR3 is made up of 17 amino acids. Trimming stripped 5 bases from V and 1 base from J, with 18 bases between. Here the CDR3 DNA reads TGTGCCAGCAGTCCCCCTAGACAGGCCTTATCCTACAATGAGCAGTTCTTC. Translation: CASSPPRQALSYNEQFF.

This clone appeared once. This sequence joins TRBV2 and TRBJ1-5; D uncertain. Trimming took 5 bases from V and 3 from J, leaving 11 bases between them. Germline CDR1 SNHLY, CDR2 FYNNEI. There are 14 residues in the CDR3. The CDR3 protein is CASSREGLNQPQHF. The CDR3, as DNA: TGTGCCAGCAGTCGTGAGGGTCTCAATCAGCCCCAGCATTTT.

The V and J genes are TRBV3-1 (or the pseudogene TRBV3-2) and TRBJ1-1; no clear D. V dropped 4 bases and J dropped 5 bases, with 14 bases sitting between them. The CDR3 consists of 14 residues. The germline CDR1 and CDR2 sequences are LGHDT and YNNKEL (reference sequence). The CDR3 is CASSLLGRGTEAFF. The CDR3 DNA sequence: TGTGCCAGCAGCCTCTTGGGGAGAGGAACTGAAGCTTTCTTT.

In regard to this clone: In the same sample, other DNA sequences code for this CDR3. The chain recombines TRBV12-5 with TRBJ2-5; 8 nucleotides line up with TRBD2. Germline V CDR1 and CDR2: LGHNT, FRNRAP. The CDR3 contains 14 residues. V shed 3 bases and J 2 bases; nucleotides not matched to a gene: 2. The CDR3 protein is CASGLGLAQETQYF. CDR3 sequence (DNA): TGTGCTAGTGGTTTAGGACTAGCTCAAGAGACCCAGTACTTC.

The rearrangement links TRBV11-2 to TRBJ2-1, with TRBD2 identical over 9 bases. CDR1 is SGHAT, CDR2 FQNNGV, per germline. V dropped 3 bases and J dropped 0; count of bases not matched to a gene: 12. The CDR3 length is 19 residues. The CDR3 is CASSFRPWTSAYSYNEQFF. The CDR3 DNA is TGTGCCAGCAGCTTCCGGCCATGGACTAGCGCGTACTCCTACAATGAGCAGTTCTTC.

Concerning this clone: Other DNA sequences from this sample encode an identical CDR3 as well. The V gene is TRBV19, the J gene TRBJ1-3; D is unresolved. Germline CDR1 is LNHDA and CDR2 is SQIVND (reference sequence). The CDR3 runs to 13 residues. V was pared by 3 bases and J by 0 bases, with 3 bases between. CDR3 coding DNA: TGTGCCAGTAGTATCAGCTCTGGAAACACCATATATTTT. Residues: CASSISSGNTIYF.

This sequence joins TRBV21-1 and TRBJ1-3; the table's D call TRBD1 went unverified against the DNA. TRBV21-1 is recorded as a pseudogene. The CDR3 is 22 amino acids. The CDR3 sequence is CASSKEIMRTVILLSSGNTIYF. In DNA, the CDR3 is TGTGCCAGCAGCAAAGAAATCATGAGGACAGTTATCCTTCTCTCCTCTGGAAACACCATATATTTT.

CDR3 region: CASKSTQGAGNTIYF. The CDR3 nucleotides read TGTGCCAGCAAGTCTACCCAAGGGGCTGGAAACACCATATATTTT. The chain joins TRBV6-6 to TRBJ1-3; a weak D match, TRBD1 (5 bases). Per the germline V gene, CDR1 is MNHNY and CDR2 is SVGAGI (reference sequence). V was cut by 7 bases and J by 2 bases, with 15 bases left in between. The CDR3 is 15 residues long.

The V call is TRBV6-1, the J call TRBJ2-7, with TRBD1 identical over 7 bases. Trimming cost V 0 bases and J 2 bases; bases outside gene matches: 7. The germline V gene has CDR1 MNHNS and CDR2 SASEGT. The CDR3 totals 16 residues. This CDR3 is CASSEALPTGTYEQYF. CDR3 DNA: TGTGCCAGCAGTGAAGCCTTGCCGACAGGGACCTACGAGCAGTACTTC.

The chain couples TRBV30 to TRBJ2-3, with D possibly TRBD2 on 6 matching bases. Germline CDR1 is GTSNPN and CDR2 is SVGIG (reference sequence). CDR3 length: 12 residues. Trimming pared 6 bases from V and 4 bases from J, leaving 11 bases between. In DNA, the CDR3 is TGTGCCTGTGGTCCGGGGGCAGATACGCAGTATTTT. Its translation: CACGPGADTQYF. Variable domain in full (rest from reference TRBV30 and TRBJ2-3): SQTIHQWPATLVQPVGSPLSLECTVEGTSNPNLYWYRQAAGRGLQLLFYSVGIGQISSEVPQNLSASRPQDRQFILSSKKLLLSDSGFYLCACGPGADTQYFGPGTRLTVL.

This clone was recorded once. This chain joins TRBV30 and TRBJ2-1, with 11 bases matching TRBD2. Germline CDR1 and CDR2: GTSNPN and SVGIG (reference sequence). Trimming cost V 6 bases and J 2 bases; bases outside gene matches: 6. The CDR3 runs to 15 residues. This CDR3 reads CACRGSGGAYNEQFF. CDR3 coding DNA: TGTGCCTGCCGGGGTAGCGGGGGGGCCTACAATGAGCAGTTCTTC.

CDR3 residues: CATSRDLGGAREQYF. CDR3 DNA sequence: TGTGCCACCAGCAGAGACCTAGGGGGGGCCCGGGAGCAGTACTTC. The chain combines TRBV15 with TRBJ2-7; a weak D match, TRBD2 (7 bases). Deletions cut 0 bases from V and 7 bases from J, with 16 bases between. CDR1 is LNHNV, CDR2 YYDKDF, per germline (reference sequence). The CDR3 is 15 amino acids.

J is TRBJ2-5 and V is TRBV19, with TRBD1 matching 9 bases. J gave up 4 bases and V 5 bases, and 8 bases lay outside the gene matches. Germline V gene data show CDR1 as LNHDA and CDR2 as SQIVND (reference sequence). The CDR3 spans 15 residues. The CDR3 DNA sequence: TGTGCCAGTAGTCGACAGGGGGGGTTCGGAGAGACCCAGTACTTC. It is translated as CASSRQGGFGETQYF.

The chain recombines TRBV5-1 with TRBJ2-7; no clear D gene. This CDR3 region has 15 residues. The V gene lost 0 bases and the J gene lost 5 bases, with 15 bases spanning the gap. Germline V gene data show CDR1 as SGHRS and CDR2 as YFSETQ. The CDR3 bases are TGCGCCAGCAGCTTGGCGGTCGTCGCCGGTAACGAGCAGTACTTC. It yields the protein CASSLAVVAGNEQYF.

The rearrangement links TRBV18 to TRBJ1-5; D remains ambiguous. The V gene's germline CDR1 is KGHSH and CDR2 LQKENI. V was pared by 2 bases and J by 1 base, with 24 bases between. The CDR3 totals 20 residues. This CDR3 reads CASSPFAVGSIGRSNQPQHF. DNA of the CDR3: TGTGCCAGCTCACCATTTGCCGTCGGGAGTATCGGTAGGAGCAATCAGCCCCAGCATTTT.

The gene calls are TRBV2 and TRBJ1-5, with D maybe TRBD1 (6 bases). V shed 8 bases and J shed 2 bases, with 19 bases lying between them. The germline gives CDR1 SNHLY, CDR2 FYNNEI. The CDR3 has 16 amino acids. CDR3 in amino acids: CASGKRQGLGNQPQHF. DNA of the CDR3: TGTGCCAGCGGGAAGAGGCAGGGGCTGGGCAATCAGCCCCAGCATTTT. Filled out from reference TRBV2 and TRBJ1-5, the complete variable domain reads EPEVTQTPSHQVTQMGQEVILRCVPISNHLYFYWYRQILGQKVEFLVSFYNNEISEKSEIFDDQFSVERPDGSNFTLKIRSTKLEDSAMYFCASGKRQGLGNQPQHFGDGTRLSIL.

This clone was picked up one time. This chain links TRBV4-2 with TRBJ2-7; perhaps TRBD2 as D (6 bases). The CDR3 consists of 15 residues. Trimming stripped 3 bases from V and 4 bases from J, with 16 bases between. Germline CDR1 reads LGHNA; CDR2 reads YNFKEQ. CDR3 residues: CASSHENTGGYEQYF. The CDR3 region has the DNA TGTGCCAGCAGCCACGAAAACACCGGGGGTTACGAGCAGTACTTC.

This sequence joins TRBV19 and TRBJ2-5; TRBD2 matches 13 bases. Looked up from germline, CDR1 is LNHDA and CDR2 is SQIVND (reference sequence). With 5 bases clipped from V and 2 bases from J, the junction kept 5 bases outside the gene matches. This CDR3 is 16 amino acids long. CDR3 nucleotides: TGTGCCAGTAGTGTGGGACTAGCGGGACCTCAAGAGACCCAGTACTTC. As protein: CASSVGLAGPQETQYF. Full variable domain (remainder filled in from reference TRBV19 and TRBJ2-5): DGGITQSPKYLFRKEGQNVTLSCEQNLNHDAMYWYRQDPGQGLRLIYYSQIVNDFQKGDIAEGYSVSREKKESFPLTVTSAQKNPTAFYLCASSVGLAGPQETQYFGPGTRLLVL.

The chain joins TRBV6-6 to TRBJ2-7, with TRBD1 matching over 7 bases. The J segment lost 5 bases and the V segment lost 6 bases, leaving 4 bases of the junction unmatched. Germline-derived CDR1 and CDR2 are MNHNY and SVGAGI (reference sequence). The CDR3 sequence is 12 residues long. CDR3 region: CASSQGVDEQYF. DNA for the CDR3: TGTGCCAGCAGCCAGGGGGTGGACGAGCAGTACTTC.